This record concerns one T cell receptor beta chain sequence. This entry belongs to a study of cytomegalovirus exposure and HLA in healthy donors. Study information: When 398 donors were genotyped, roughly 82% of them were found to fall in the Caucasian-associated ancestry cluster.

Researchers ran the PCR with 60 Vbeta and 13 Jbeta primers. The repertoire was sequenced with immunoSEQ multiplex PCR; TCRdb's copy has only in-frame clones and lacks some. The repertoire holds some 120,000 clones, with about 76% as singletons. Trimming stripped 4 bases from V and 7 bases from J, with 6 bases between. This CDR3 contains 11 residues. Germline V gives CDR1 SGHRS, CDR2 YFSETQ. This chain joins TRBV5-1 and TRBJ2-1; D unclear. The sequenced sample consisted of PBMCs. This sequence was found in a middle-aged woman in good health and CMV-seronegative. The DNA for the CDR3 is TGCGCCAGCAGCGCACTAAATGAGCAGTTCTTC. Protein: CASSALNEQFF.